This T cell receptor beta chain comes out of a study of shared T cell receptors in the human thymus. Repertoires were generated with immunoSEQ multiplex PCR, while TCRdb's copy carries only in-frame clones and drops some. Of 550,000 to 800,000 clones in the sample, approximately 85% were seen once. CDR1 is SGHVT and CDR2 is SQSDAQ in the germline V gene. The V end was cut by 4 bases, the J end by 4 bases, with 16 bases between. The length of the CDR3 is 15 residues. The data were also submitted as part of a second study, on human thymus T cells.

The specimen sequenced was thymocytes. The chain couples TRBV7-4 to TRBJ1-1, with D maybe TRBD1 (5 bases). The clonotype comes from a girl younger than two with a congenital heart defect. The CDR3: CASSCFTGVVTEAFF. The CDR3 region has the DNA TGTGCCAGCAGCTGTTTTACGGGGGTGGTCACTGAAGCTTTCTTT.